A single T cell receptor beta chain is shown here with its context. What it recognizes is unknown. The CDR3 totals 15 residues. Looked up from germline, CDR1 is MDHEN and CDR2 is SYDVKM. The V end was cut by 1 base, the J end by 0 bases, with 10 bases between. These data come from a study of tissue T cells after allogeneic stem cell transplantation. Study information: Tissue samples with histologically apparent lymphocytes on H&E review were prioritized for sequencing. General study results and limits: Only a limited share of tissue TCRs appeared in blood or spleen. Across patients, clones rarely overlapped, yet motif clusters were shared tissue-specifically.

Profiled with immunoSEQ multiplex PCR; TCRdb holds only in-frame clones, not every one. The repertoire consists of thousands of clones, with roughly 60% occurring once and the leading ten covering 21%. The chain employs TRBV28 and TRBJ2-7, with D uncertain. The clonotype was recovered from a male donor aged 60 or over with lung cancer. Sequenced here: tissue from the jejunum, sampled at autopsy. CDR3 residues: CASSLLGGTSYEQYF. The CDR3 nucleotides are TGTGCCAGCAGTTTATTAGGCGGTACCTCCTACGAGCAGTACTTC.